The sequence of this TCR beta chain was determined in a study of T cells expressing NK-cell markers. TCRdb reanalyzed the 5' RACE reads and collapses them to one entry per CDR3 protein, without DNA. Recorded here are hundreds of thousands of distinct CDR3 sequences; the top ten clones represent around 4%. CDR3 length equals 12 residues. CDR1 MNHEY and CDR2 SVGEGT come from the germline V gene. The receptor comes from a man between 18 and 35 years old in good health. This chain links TRBV6-2 or TRBV6-3 with TRBJ2-5. The sample was blood T cells: a sorted CD56 or NKG2C T cell subset, CD4+ or CD8+ T cells, or bulk PBMC T cells (not recorded which). The CDR3 reads CASSYRQETQYF.